A single sample gave rise to the 21 T cell receptor beta chains below, sequenced in a study of T cells in Graves' hyperthyroidism and ophthalmopathy. Amplification of TCR beta CDR3 regions used RNA as the template. HTBI primers were employed in a first-round RT-PCR of the TCR CDR3. TCRdb redid the calling of the multiplex PCR reads with MiXCR, one entry per CDR3 protein. The table lists under 350,000 distinct CDR3 sequences, roughly 15% of them singletons. Specimen: blood. The receptors here all came from a woman aged 40-49 years with Graves' hyperthyroidism.

The chain uses TRBV19 and TRBJ2-2; TRBD1 aligns across 8 bases. The J segment lost 6 bases and the V segment lost 10 bases, leaving 7 bases of the junction unmatched. Per germline, CDR1 LNHDA and CDR2 SQIVND (reference sequence). This CDR3 spans 13 amino acids. CDR3 sequence: CATGQGNAGELFF. The CDR3 DNA reads TGTGCCACTGGACAGGGCAATGCCGGGGAGCTGTTTTTT.

This clonotype was observed at least ten times. V gene TRBV20-1 combines with J gene TRBJ2-7; D is undetermined. The CDR3 sequence is 12 residues long. Germline CDR1 and CDR2: DFQATT and SNEGSKA (reference sequence). Trimming pared 6 bases from V and 1 base from J, leaving 10 bases between. CDR3 coding DNA: TGCAGTGCCGCCACAGATTCCTACGAGCAGTACTTC. Translated: CSAATDSYEQYF.

The V call is TRBV19, the J call TRBJ1-2; D possibly corresponds to TRBD1 (5 bases). V was shortened by 9 bases and J by 4 bases, with 24 bases between the two germline ends. Germline V CDR1 and CDR2: LNHDA, SQIVND (reference sequence). The CDR3 has 16 residues. CDR3 sequence (DNA): TGTGCCAGCAAGGAGCAGGGAGGTTCTCGGGGCTATGGCTACACCTTC. This translates into CASKEQGGSRGYGYTF.

This clonotype was counted at least ten times. The chain joins TRBV7-3 to TRBJ2-7; the match to TRBD2 covers 8 bases. Unmatched junction bases numbered 5, after V lost 4 bases and J lost 0 bases. The CDR3 runs 15 residues. CDR1 is SGHTA and CDR2 is FQGTGA in the germline V gene. CDR3 protein: CASSYGGRLSYEQYF. CDR3 in DNA: TGTGCCAGCAGCTACGGCGGGAGGCTCTCCTACGAGCAGTACTTC.

This clonotype was detected ten times or more. The chain links TRBV28 to TRBJ1-2; possible D gene TRBD1, 5 bases. Germline V gene data show CDR1 as MDHEN and CDR2 as SYDVKM. This CDR3 region has 13 residues. V gave up 4 bases and J gave up 5 bases, with 11 bases separating them. CDR3 DNA: TGTGCCAGCAGTTACTGGGGGAGGTATGGCTACACCTTC. This gives the protein CASSYWGRYGYTF.

The chain employs TRBV29-1 and TRBJ2-1; unclear D gene. Trimming cost V 5 bases and J 3 bases, with 11 bases left between them. Germline V gene sequence: CDR1 SQVTM, CDR2 ANQGSEA. This CDR3 spans 13 amino acids. In nucleotides, the CDR3 is TGCAGCGTTCATCGGTCTAGCTACAATGAGCAGTTCTTC. It yields the protein CSVHRSSYNEQFF.

This clonotype was observed many times. The chain combines TRBV6-1 with TRBJ1-2, with D uncertain. Trimming shortened V by 2 bases and J by 4 bases, and 5 bases separated the two germline ends. Germline CDR1 and CDR2: MNHNS and SASEGT. This CDR3 has 12 residues. In DNA form, the CDR3 reads TGTGCCAGCAGTGAAATTGGCTATGGCTACACCTTC. Residues: CASSEIGYGYTF.

This clonotype was seen repeatedly, ten times or more. This sequence joins TRBV12-3 or TRBV12-4 and TRBJ1-3; 8 positions match TRBD1. The junction had 6 bases not matched to a gene; V was cut back by 6 bases and J by 11 bases. CDR3 length: 12 amino acids. The DNA for the CDR3 is TGTGCCAGCAGCCTCACAGGGGGTCCCATATATTTT. It translates to CASSLTGGPIYF.

The chain couples TRBV19 to TRBJ2-2; TRBD1 might be the D (6 bases). Trimming removed 5 bases at V and 2 bases at J, with 12 bases between. This CDR3 is 15 amino acids long. The germline gives CDR1 LNHDA, CDR2 SQIVND (reference sequence). The CDR3 bases are TGTGCCAGTAGTCCAGGGGACGCCAACACCGGGGAGCTGTTTTTT. It encodes CASSPGDANTGELFF.

This rearrangement joins TRBV28 to TRBJ2-7; 8 nucleotides align to TRBD1. The CDR3 contains 16 residues. V shed 4 bases and J 2 bases; nucleotides not matched to a gene: 10. The germline V gene encodes CDR1 MDHEN and CDR2 SYDVKM. The CDR3 protein is CASSSIGTGGTYEQYF. CDR3 nucleotide sequence: TGTGCCAGCAGTTCCATAGGGACAGGTGGCACCTACGAGCAGTACTTC.

This clonotype was recorded a few times. The genes are TRBV12-3 or TRBV12-4 and TRBJ2-1; D gene unclear. The V end was cut by 6 bases, the J end by 7 bases, with 16 bases between. The CDR3 is 14 amino acids. The DNA for the CDR3 is TGTGCCAGCAGCCCCGGGTCGACGCGGAATGAGCAGTTCTTC. Amino acid sequence: CASSPGSTRNEQFF.

Many counts were recorded for this clonotype. CDR3 bases: TGTGCCAGCAGCTTAGGCGGAGGGAGGGCAGATGAGCAGTTCTTC. This translates into CASSLGGGRADEQFF. The chain employs TRBV7-3 and TRBJ2-1; 7 bases line up with TRBD2. Germline V lookup: CDR1 SGHTA, CDR2 FQGTGA. V lost 2 bases and J lost 8; bases outside the gene matches: 9. This CDR3 spans 15 amino acids.

This clonotype was found many times. The chain couples TRBV29-1 to TRBJ1-2; D gene unclear. Germline V gene sequence: CDR1 SQVTM, CDR2 ANQGSEA. V lost 7 bases, J lost 2 bases, and 8 bases lay in between. The CDR3 is made up of 11 amino acids. The CDR3 coding sequence is TGCAGCGCACACGAGAACTATGGCTACACCTTC. Translated: CSAHENYGYTF.

There are a few counts of this clonotype. A much more abundant neighbour one base away suggests this may be a read error. This chain joins TRBV13 and TRBJ2-1; maybe TRBD2 (5 bases). V was pared by 5 bases and J by 7 bases, with 9 bases between. This CDR3 contains 12 residues. Germline V lookup: CDR1 PRHDT, CDR2 FYEKMQ (reference sequence). This CDR3 reads CASSPDSNEQFF. The DNA for the CDR3 is TGTGCCAGCAGCCCGGACTCGAATGAGCAGTTCTTC. The full variable domain, with the rest looked up from reference TRBV13 and TRBJ2-1, is AAGVIQSPRHLIKEKRETATLKCYPIPRHDTVYWYQQGPGQDPQFLISFYEKMQSDKGSIPDRFSAQQFSDYHSELNMSSLELGDSALYFCASSPDSNEQFFGPGTRLTVL.

In its sample, this clonotype was seen many times. The V gene is TRBV15, the J gene TRBJ1-4; D is undetermined. CDR3 size: 14 residues. The germline V and J ends were trimmed by 1 base and 7 bases, with 10 bases remaining between them. Looked up from germline, CDR1 is LNHNV and CDR2 is YYDKDF (reference sequence). CDR3 DNA sequence: TGTGCCACCAGCAGAGGAAGGGAGTCTGAAAAACTGTTTTTT. Its translation is CATSRGRESEKLFF.

This clonotype was seen many times. The chain joins TRBV2 to TRBJ2-5, with a tentative D call TRBD1 (5 bases). Germline CDR1 SNHLY, CDR2 FYNNEI. The CDR3 consists of 12 residues. V was pared by 10 bases and J by 5 bases, with 14 bases between. The CDR3 is CATKAPGETQYF. CDR3 nucleotides: TGTGCCACCAAAGCCCCAGGGGAGACCCAGTACTTC. The complete variable domain, with remaining parts taken from reference TRBV2 and TRBJ2-5, reads EPEVTQTPSHQVTQMGQEVILRCVPISNHLYFYWYRQILGQKVEFLVSFYNNEISEKSEIFDDQFSVERPDGSNFTLKIRSTKLEDSAMYFCATKAPGETQYFGPGTRLLVL.

This clonotype was seen repeatedly, ten times or more. The chain joins TRBV3-1 to TRBJ2-1; D remains unclear. Trimming pared 1 base from V and 0 bases from J, leaving 16 bases between. This CDR3 has 18 residues. Germline-derived CDR1 and CDR2 are LGHDT and YNNKEL (reference sequence). The CDR3 coding sequence is TGTGCCAGCAGCCAAGTTCTACAAGCCCAGAGCTCCTACAATGAGCAGTTCTTC. This gives the protein CASSQVLQAQSSYNEQFF.

This clonotype was seen more than once but under ten times. The chain combines TRBV5-4 with TRBJ2-3, with D unresolved. This CDR3 is 13 amino acids long. The germline V and J ends were trimmed by 0 bases and 8 bases, with 10 bases remaining between them. The germline CDR1 and CDR2 sequences are SGHNT and YYREEE (reference sequence). The CDR3 nucleotides are TGTGCCAGCAGCTTGGTAAACTCAGCTACGCAGTATTTT. Translating gives CASSLVNSATQYF.

This chain uses TRBV19 with TRBJ2-3, with unresolved D. The CDR3 runs to 13 residues. Germline CDR1 is LNHDA and CDR2 is SQIVND (reference sequence). The V and J ends lost 7 bases and 4 bases respectively, with 12 bases between them. The CDR3 coding sequence is TGTGCCAGTAAAGACCCGGGCCCAGATACGCAGTATTTT. It specifies CASKDPGPDTQYF.

This clonotype was seen only a few times. The chain is built from TRBV6-5 and TRBJ1-3; unclear D gene. This CDR3 has 15 amino acids. CDR1 MNHEY and CDR2 SVGAGI come from the germline V gene. Trimming stripped 4 bases from V and 4 bases from J, with 14 bases between. CDR3 in DNA: TGTGCCAGCAGTTCTCCATTCCTTGGAGGAAACACCATATATTTT. Residues: CASSSPFLGGNTIYF.

The chain links TRBV11-2 to TRBJ2-3, with 10 bases matching TRBD2. Per the germline V gene, CDR1 is SGHAT and CDR2 is FQNNGV. Trimming at V came to 1 base and at J to 2 bases, leaving 3 bases not matched to a gene. The CDR3 is made up of 16 amino acids. The CDR3 DNA sequence: TGTGCCAGCAGCTTAGTAAGCGGGAGGGACACAGATACGCAGTATTTT. Encoded protein: CASSLVSGRDTDTQYF.